This TCR beta chain was obtained from a study of post-analysis software for immune sequencing data. The CDR3 is 15 residues long. Germline CDR1 SGHRS, CDR2 YFSETQ. The trim removed 4 bases at V and 8 bases at J, leaving 11 bases unmatched. Unique molecular identifiers were present in the TCR beta cDNA libraries. TCRdb re-derived calls from the PCR reads in MiXCR, one entry per CDR3 protein. The sample yields 160,000 or so distinct CDR3 sequences, 35% to 40% seen once. Study findings and constraints: Co-batched samples clustered tightly together by F measure.

In the case of this clonotype: Its specificity is unknown.

This chain links TRBV5-1 with TRBJ2-2; 7 bases map to TRBD2. The receptor's source is a girl aged 5 to 17 with multiple sclerosis. Here the sequenced sample was blood, taken after autologous hematopoietic stem cell transplantation. CDR3 sequence reads: CASSRTSGLSGELFF. The CDR3 DNA reads TGCGCCAGCAGCCGCACTTCGGGACTATCGGGGGAGCTGTTTTTT.